The text below deals with one TCR beta chain. The antigen is not known. The sample is drawn from a study of cytomegalovirus exposure and HLA in healthy donors. Findings and caveats of the study: A later analysis reportedly found fewer N-insertions in an Asian-associated ancestry cluster than the roughly 670-donor mean. The investigators catalogued 150 or so TCR beta chains as cytomegalovirus-associated. In a later analysis, at a false discovery rate of 0.05, 17,000 or so TCR beta sequences matched HLA alleles.

Germline CDR1 and CDR2: LNHDA and SQIVND (reference sequence). The CDR3 covers 15 residues. After removal of 5 bases from V and 2 bases from J, the junction contained 9 bases not matched to a gene. The PCR ran on 60 Vbeta and 13 Jbeta primers. Some clones are missing from TCRdb's copy, which holds only in-frame ones; the method was immunoSEQ multiplex PCR. Among some 140,000 clones listed, more than 70% were seen once. This clonotype originated in a male donor in good health and CMV-seropositive. V usage is TRBV19 and J usage is TRBJ2-7; 7 nucleotides match TRBD1. The specimen was PBMCs. The CDR3 region has the DNA TGTGCCAGTAGTCAAAGACAGGGTGGGACCTACGAGCAGTACTTC. This codes for CASSQRQGGTYEQYF.